There are many counts of the clone carrying this T cell receptor (beta chain). Its cognate antigen is unknown. Researchers used genomic DNA as the template to profile TCR beta VDJ and CDR3. TCRdb itself ran the reads through MiXCR, one entry per CDR3 protein. The sample includes 250,000 or so distinct CDR3 sequences, around half of them seen just once. This sample stems from a study of CD8+CD57+ T cells in acquired aplastic anemia. In the study overall: DNA recovered from sorted CD4+ and CD8+ cells had a mean of approximately 3 ug. Study-wide results and limits: With respect to CD8+ Simpson's diversity, patients and controls did not differ significantly. There were fewer than 35 CD8+ CDR3 sequences that occurred in both patients and controls.

The CDR3 is 16 amino acids. CDR1 and CDR2 (germline): MGHRA, YSYEKL. Trimming stripped 1 base from V and 1 base from J, with 13 bases between. Patients picked for sequencing had shown CD8+CD57+ cell expansion detected by flow cytometry. Blood sampling was performed on the patients, and none of them had received therapy by then. The chain joins TRBV4-1 to TRBJ2-5, with D perhaps TRBD1 (6 bases). The sample taken for sequencing was sorted CD4+, CD8+, or CD8+CD57+ T cells (not recorded which) from PBMCs. This TCR derives from a human donor with aplastic anemia. The CDR3 region is CASSQGQDRFQETQYF. In DNA form, the CDR3 reads TGCGCCAGCAGCCAAGGCCAGGACAGATTCCAAGAGACCCAGTACTTC.